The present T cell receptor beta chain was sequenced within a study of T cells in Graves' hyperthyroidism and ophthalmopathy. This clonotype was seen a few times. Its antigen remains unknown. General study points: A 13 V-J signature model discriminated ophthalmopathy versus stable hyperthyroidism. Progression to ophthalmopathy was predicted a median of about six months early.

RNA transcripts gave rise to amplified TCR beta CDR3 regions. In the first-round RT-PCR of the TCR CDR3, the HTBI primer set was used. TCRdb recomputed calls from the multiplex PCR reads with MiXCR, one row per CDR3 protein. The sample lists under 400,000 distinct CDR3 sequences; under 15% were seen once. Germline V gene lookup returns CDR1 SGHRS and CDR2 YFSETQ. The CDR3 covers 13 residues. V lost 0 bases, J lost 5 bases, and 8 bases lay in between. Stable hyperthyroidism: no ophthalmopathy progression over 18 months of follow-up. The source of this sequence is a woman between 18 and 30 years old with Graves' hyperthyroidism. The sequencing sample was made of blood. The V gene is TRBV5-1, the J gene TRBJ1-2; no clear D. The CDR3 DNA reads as TGCGCCAGCAGCTTGGGGGCGGAATATGGCTACACCTTC. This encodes CASSLGAEYGYTF. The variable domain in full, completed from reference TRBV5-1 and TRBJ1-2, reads KAGVTQTPRYLIKTRGQQVTLSCSPISGHRSVSWYQQTPGQGLQFLFEYFSETQRNKGNFPGRFSGRQFSNSRSEMNVSTLELGDSALYLCASSLGAEYGYTFGSGTRLTVV.